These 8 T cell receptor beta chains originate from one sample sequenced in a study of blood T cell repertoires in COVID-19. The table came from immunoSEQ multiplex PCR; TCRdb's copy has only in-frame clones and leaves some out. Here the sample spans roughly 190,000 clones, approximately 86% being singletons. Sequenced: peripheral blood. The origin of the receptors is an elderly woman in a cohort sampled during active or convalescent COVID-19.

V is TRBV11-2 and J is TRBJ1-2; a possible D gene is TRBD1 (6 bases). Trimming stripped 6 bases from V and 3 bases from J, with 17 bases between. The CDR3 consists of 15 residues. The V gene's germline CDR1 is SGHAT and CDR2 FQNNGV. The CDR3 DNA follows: TGTGCCAGCAGATCAATCAGGGGCAGGTACTATGGCTACACCTTC. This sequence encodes CASRSIRGRYYGYTF.

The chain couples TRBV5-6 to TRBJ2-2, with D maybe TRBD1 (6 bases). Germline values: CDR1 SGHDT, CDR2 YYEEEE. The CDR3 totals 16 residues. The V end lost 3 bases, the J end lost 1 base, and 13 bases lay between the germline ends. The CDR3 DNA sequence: TGTGCCAGCAGCTCCGGACCGACAGGGAACACCGGGGAGCTGTTTTTT. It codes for CASSSGPTGNTGELFF.

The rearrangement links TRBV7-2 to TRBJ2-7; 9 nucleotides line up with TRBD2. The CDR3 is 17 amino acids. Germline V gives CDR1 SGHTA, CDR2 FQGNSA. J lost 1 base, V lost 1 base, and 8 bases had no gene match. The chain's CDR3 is CASSLERGVVFSYEQYF. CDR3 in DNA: TGTGCCAGCAGCTTAGAGCGGGGGGTGGTGTTTTCCTACGAGCAGTACTTC.

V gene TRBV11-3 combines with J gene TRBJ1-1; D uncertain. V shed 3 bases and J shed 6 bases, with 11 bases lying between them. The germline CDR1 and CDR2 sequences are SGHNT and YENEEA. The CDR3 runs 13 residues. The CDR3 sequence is CASSFMAGAEAFF. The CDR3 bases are TGTGCCAGCAGCTTTATGGCAGGCGCTGAAGCTTTCTTT. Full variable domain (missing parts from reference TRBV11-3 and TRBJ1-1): EAGVVQSPRYKIIEKKQPVAFWCNPISGHNTLYWYLQNLGQGPELLIRYENEEAVDDSQLPKDRFSAERLKGVDSTLKIQPAELGDSAVYLCASSFMAGAEAFFGQGTRLTVV.

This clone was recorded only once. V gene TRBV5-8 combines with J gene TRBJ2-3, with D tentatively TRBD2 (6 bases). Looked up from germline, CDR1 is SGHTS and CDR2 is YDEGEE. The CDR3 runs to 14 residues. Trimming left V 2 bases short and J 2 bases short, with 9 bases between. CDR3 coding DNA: TGTGCCAGCAGCTTCGGAGGGGACACAGATACGCAGTATTTT. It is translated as CASSFGGDTDTQYF. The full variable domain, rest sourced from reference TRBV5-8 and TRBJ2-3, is EAGVTQSPTHLIKTRGQQATLRCSPISGHTSVYWYQQALGLGLQFLLWYDEGEERNRGNFPPRFSGRQFPNYSSELNVNALELEDSALYLCASSFGGDTDTQYFGPGTRLTVL.

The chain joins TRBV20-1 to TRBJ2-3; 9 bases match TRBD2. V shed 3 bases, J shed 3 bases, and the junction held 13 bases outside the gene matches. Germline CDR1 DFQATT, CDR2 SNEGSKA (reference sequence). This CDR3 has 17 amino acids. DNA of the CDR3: TGCAGTGCTAGTCTTCGGGCTAGCGGGAAAGATACAGATACGCAGTATTTT. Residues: CSASLRASGKDTDTQYF.

The CDR3 protein is CASSSAGRTYEQYF. In DNA form, the CDR3 reads TGTGCCAGCAGCTCGGCGGGGAGAACCTACGAGCAGTACTTC. The rearrangement uses TRBV7-8 and TRBJ2-7; a possible D gene is TRBD2 (6 bases). Looked up from germline, CDR1 is SGHVS and CDR2 is FQNEAQ. This CDR3 has 14 residues. V was clipped by 4 bases and J by 2 bases, with 12 bases between them.

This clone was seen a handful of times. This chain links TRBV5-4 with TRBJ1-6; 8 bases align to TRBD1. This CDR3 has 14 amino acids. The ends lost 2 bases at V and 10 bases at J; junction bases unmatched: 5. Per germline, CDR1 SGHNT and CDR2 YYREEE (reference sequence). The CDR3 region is CASSFGQGRSPLHF. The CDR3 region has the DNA TGTGCCAGCAGCTTCGGACAGGGACGGTCACCCCTCCACTTT.